This T cell receptor beta chain is drawn from a study of identical twins. Each cDNA held unique molecular identifiers, and template switching gave it a universal primer site. TCRdb redid the calling of the 5' RACE reads with MiXCR, one entry per CDR3 protein. This sample yields hundreds of thousands of distinct CDR3 sequences, of which around 6.8% are seen a single time; around 1.8% belongs to the top ten. On this clonotype: The antigen is not known.

General study points: Cross-sectional statistics, not tracking of the same donors, supported the conclusions. Out-of-frame TCR alpha sharing observed in monozygotic twins exceeded model estimates. Clonotypes of the beta chain that were abundant in cord blood carried fewer insertions (memory repertoires showed none).

The CDR3 is made up of 21 amino acids. V trimming: 6 bases; J trimming: 4 bases; junction bases outside the gene matches: 25. Germline assignment: CDR1 MRHNA and CDR2 SNTAGT. This sample was shared with a second study, whose subject was yellow fever vaccine responses in identical twins.

The chain uses TRBV6-4 and TRBJ2-3; 10 nucleotides line up with TRBD1. The sample was memory (CD45RO+) T cells sorted from blood. This receptor was obtained from a woman aged 18-35 years in good health. CDR3 amino acids: CASRTTGGASSGAPRADTQYF. CDR3 bases: TGTGCCAGCAGGACGACAGGGGGCGCCAGTAGCGGGGCTCCGAGGGCAGATACGCAGTATTTT.